This TCR beta chain was captured by sequencing in a study of blood T cells in healthy people across ages. This CDR3 contains 15 residues. The germline V and J ends were trimmed by 0 bases and 7 bases, with 12 bases remaining between them. In germline, CDR1 is SGHTA, CDR2 FQGNSA. A minimum of 6 micrograms of total RNA was extracted per sample. PCR was performed a second time for roughly 6 to 12 cycles using a sample-barcoded 5' primer and a J-beta primer mix. Every cDNA was tagged by a template-switch adaptor with 12 random nucleotides. Every sample returned 2.5 million or more CDR3-containing paired-end reads. MiXCR, applied by TCRdb to the 5' RACE reads, yields one record per CDR3 protein. The table shows roughly 930,000 distinct CDR3 sequences, with around 48% occurring only once. The sample holds a few counts of this clonotype. Its specificity is unknown. Points from the study as a whole: Diversity was estimated from one million T cells, and these estimates were considered underestimates.

The V call is TRBV7-2, the J call TRBJ2-2, with D possibly being TRBD1 or TRBD2 (5 bases each). This clonotype was obtained from a man aged 25 to 40 in good health. What was sequenced was blood. DNA of the CDR3: TGTGCCAGCAGCTTAGCGGGACCACGACACGGGGAGCTGTTTTTT. It specifies CASSLAGPRHGELFF.